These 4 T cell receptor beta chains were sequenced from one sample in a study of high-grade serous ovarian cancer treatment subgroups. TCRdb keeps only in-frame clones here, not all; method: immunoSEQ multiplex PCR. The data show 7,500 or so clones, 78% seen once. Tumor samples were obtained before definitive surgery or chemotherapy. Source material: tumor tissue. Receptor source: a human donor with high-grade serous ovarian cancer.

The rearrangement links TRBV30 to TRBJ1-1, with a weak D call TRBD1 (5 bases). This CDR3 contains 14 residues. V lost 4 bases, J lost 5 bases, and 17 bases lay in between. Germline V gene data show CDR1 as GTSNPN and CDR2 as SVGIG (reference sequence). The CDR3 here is CAWTGHRGGTEAFF. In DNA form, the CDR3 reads TGTGCCTGGACAGGCCATAGGGGTGGAACTGAAGCTTTCTTT.

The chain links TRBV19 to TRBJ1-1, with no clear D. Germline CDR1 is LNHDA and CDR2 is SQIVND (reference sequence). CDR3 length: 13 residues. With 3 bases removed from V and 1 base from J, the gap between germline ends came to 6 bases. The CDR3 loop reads CASSIAANTEAFF. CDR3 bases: TGTGCCAGTAGTATCGCAGCGAACACTGAAGCTTTCTTT.

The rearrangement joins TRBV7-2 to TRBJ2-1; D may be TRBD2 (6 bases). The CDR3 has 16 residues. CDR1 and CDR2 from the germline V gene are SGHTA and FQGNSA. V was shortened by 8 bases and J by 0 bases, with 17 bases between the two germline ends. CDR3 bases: TGTGCCAGCGGTTGGTGGGACTTGAGCTCCTACAATGAGCAGTTCTTC. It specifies CASGWWDLSSYNEQFF.

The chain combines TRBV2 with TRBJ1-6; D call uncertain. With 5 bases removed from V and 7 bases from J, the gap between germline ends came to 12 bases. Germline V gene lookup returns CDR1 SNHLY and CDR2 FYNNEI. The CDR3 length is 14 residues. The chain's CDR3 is CASSQASGNSPLHF. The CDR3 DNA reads TGTGCCAGCAGTCAGGCATCAGGAAATTCACCCCTCCACTTT. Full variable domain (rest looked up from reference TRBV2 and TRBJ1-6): EPEVTQTPSHQVTQMGQEVILRCVPISNHLYFYWYRQILGQKVEFLVSFYNNEISEKSEIFDDQFSVERPDGSNFTLKIRSTKLEDSAMYFCASSQASGNSPLHFGNGTRLTVT.